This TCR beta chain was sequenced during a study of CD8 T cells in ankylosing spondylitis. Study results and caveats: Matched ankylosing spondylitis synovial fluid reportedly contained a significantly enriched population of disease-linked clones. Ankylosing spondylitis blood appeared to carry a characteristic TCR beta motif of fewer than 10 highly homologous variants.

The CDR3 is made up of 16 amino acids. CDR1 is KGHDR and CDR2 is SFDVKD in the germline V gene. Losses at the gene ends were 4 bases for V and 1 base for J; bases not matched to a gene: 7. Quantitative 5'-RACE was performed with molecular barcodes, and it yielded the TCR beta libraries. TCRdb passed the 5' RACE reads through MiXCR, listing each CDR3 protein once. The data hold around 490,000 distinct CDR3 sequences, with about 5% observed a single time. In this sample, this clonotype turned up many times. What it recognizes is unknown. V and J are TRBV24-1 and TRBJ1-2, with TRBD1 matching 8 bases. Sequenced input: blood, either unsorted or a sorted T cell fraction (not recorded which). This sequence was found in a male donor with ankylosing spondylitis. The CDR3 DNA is TGTGCCACCAGTGAAGACAGGGGTCCCCTTAACTATGGCTACACCTTC. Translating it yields CATSEDRGPLNYGYTF.